The 27 T cell receptor beta chains below were found in one sample sequenced in a study of T cell changes during pregnancy in multiple sclerosis. Clones were read by immunoSEQ multiplex PCR, and TCRdb kept only the in-frame ones, dropping some. The sample has tens of thousands of clones, approximately 92% seen once. The specimen was CD4+ T cells from peripheral blood mononuclear cells, collected in the third trimester of pregnancy. Source of these receptors: a female donor with multiple sclerosis, enrolled in a pregnancy study.

The rearrangement uses TRBV6-5 and TRBJ1-2, with D perhaps matching TRBD1 (6 bases). The germline V gene has CDR1 MNHEY and CDR2 SVGAGI. This CDR3 region has 13 residues. V shed 4 bases and J shed 6 bases, with 12 bases lying between them. The CDR3 reads CASSWGQGNGYTF. CDR3 coding DNA: TGTGCCAGCAGTTGGGGGCAGGGTAATGGCTACACCTTC.

The J gene is TRBJ2-3, the V gene TRBV7-9, with TRBD2 as a possible D gene (5 bases). This CDR3 comprises 17 residues. The V end lost 5 bases, the J end lost 2 bases, and 20 bases lay between the germline ends. CDR1 and CDR2 (germline): SEHNR, FQNEAQ (reference sequence). The CDR3 DNA sequence: TGTGCCAGCAGCCCAAGGCCTAGCCGGGCCCCCACAGATACGCAGTATTTT. It specifies CASSPRPSRAPTDTQYF.

V gene TRBV5-6 combines with J gene TRBJ2-3; 10 positions agree with TRBD2. Germline trimming cut 3 bases from V and 9 bases from J; bases unmatched to any gene: 13. CDR3 size: 16 residues. CDR1 and CDR2 (germline): SGHDT, YYEEEE. CDR3 coding DNA: TGTGCCAGCAGCTCCGTAGCGGGGGGCCCTGCCGGAACGCAGTATTTT. Protein sequence: CASSSVAGGPAGTQYF.

This sequence joins TRBV6-5 and TRBJ2-2; TRBD1 might be the D (6 bases). Trimming took off 7 bases at V and 5 bases at J, with 14 bases between the two ends. This CDR3 has 14 residues. Germline CDR1 and CDR2: MNHEY and SVGAGI. CDR3 in DNA: TGTGCCAGCAACTTGGCTACAGGGACCGGGGAGCTGTTTTTT. This translates into CASNLATGTGELFF.

The chain combines TRBV29-1 with TRBJ1-2; perhaps TRBD1 as D (5 bases). Germline loops: CDR1 SQVTM, CDR2 ANQGSEA. The CDR3 sequence is 12 residues long. V was clipped by 6 bases and J by 7 bases, with 15 bases between them. Written as DNA, the CDR3 is TGCAGCGTCCGGTCGGGGGGAGGTGGCTACACCTTC. Its protein product is CSVRSGGGGYTF.

The J gene is TRBJ2-2, the V gene TRBV15; D ambiguous. The CDR3 totals 12 residues. V was pared by 6 bases and J by 6 bases, with 8 bases between. Germline assignment: CDR1 LNHNV and CDR2 YYDKDF (reference sequence). CDR3 loop: CATSPVSGELFF. The CDR3 DNA is TGTGCCACCAGTCCCGTCTCCGGGGAGCTGTTTTTT.

This clone was found a few times. The rearrangement joins TRBV19 to TRBJ1-5; TRBD1 might be the D (6 bases). The CDR3 runs 15 residues. The germline CDR1 and CDR2 sequences are LNHDA and SQIVND (reference sequence). Trimming left V 5 bases short and J 3 bases short, with 14 bases between. The DNA of the CDR3 is TGTGCCAGTAGTTTACAGGGTACACTCAATCAGCCCCAGCATTTT. Translated: CASSLQGTLNQPQHF. The full variable domain, in which reference TRBV19 and TRBJ1-5 provide the parts outside the CDR3, is DGGITQSPKYLFRKEGQNVTLSCEQNLNHDAMYWYRQDPGQGLRLIYYSQIVNDFQKGDIAEGYSVSREKKESFPLTVTSAQKNPTAFYLCASSLQGTLNQPQHFGDGTRLSIL.

This chain links TRBV4-1 with TRBJ2-5, with TRBD1 matching 12 bases. The closer fit of TRBJ2-7 to the DNA end suggests the J call may be wrong. Germline-derived CDR1 and CDR2 are MGHRA and YSYEKL. CDR3 length equals 15 residues. This chain's CDR3 is CASSAGTGGWYEQYF. The CDR3 DNA reads as TGCGCCAGCAGCGCTGGGACAGGGGGCTGGTACGAGCAGTACTTC.

V gene TRBV6-4 combines with J gene TRBJ1-1; no clear D gene. The V and J ends lost 5 bases and 0 bases respectively, with 7 bases between them. This CDR3 spans 13 amino acids. Germline assignment: CDR1 MRHNA and CDR2 SNTAGT. This CDR3 is CASSPEVNTEAFF. CDR3 nucleotide sequence: TGTGCCAGCAGTCCTGAGGTGAACACTGAAGCTTTCTTT.

The chain is built from TRBV7-9 and TRBJ1-1; D may be TRBD1 (5 bases). This CDR3 is 16 amino acids long. Germline loops: CDR1 SEHNR, CDR2 FQNEAQ (reference sequence). V gave up 2 bases and J gave up 1 base, with 14 bases separating them. CDR3 sequence: CASSLPPGLKNTEAFF. In DNA form, the CDR3 reads TGTGCCAGCAGCTTACCACCGGGACTGAAGAACACTGAAGCTTTCTTT.

The rearrangement uses TRBV9 and TRBJ2-1; 7 bases map to TRBD1. Trimming at V came to 4 bases and at J to 3 bases, leaving 7 bases not matched to a gene. CDR3 length equals 15 residues. Per germline, CDR1 SGDLS and CDR2 YYNGEE. The CDR3 nucleotides read TGTGCCAGCAGCCAAACAGGGGTGGGCTACAATGAGCAGTTCTTC. As protein: CASSQTGVGYNEQFF. The variable domain in full, completed from reference TRBV9 and TRBJ2-1, reads DSGVTQTPKHLITATGQRVTLRCSPRSGDLSVYWYQQSLDQGLQFLIQYYNGEERAKGNILERFSAQQFPDLHSELNLSSLELGDSALYFCASSQTGVGYNEQFFGPGTRLTVL.

The gene calls are TRBV11-2 and TRBJ2-7; 8 positions agree with TRBD1. The CDR3 runs 13 residues. The germline CDR1 and CDR2 sequences are SGHAT and FQNNGV. V lost 4 bases and J lost 8; bases outside the gene matches: 7. CDR3 nucleotides: TGTGCCAGCAGCTCCCCCGGACAGGGCAAGCAGTACTTC. Translated, it gives CASSSPGQGKQYF.

The chain recombines TRBV7-3 with TRBJ1-1; D might be TRBD1 (6 bases). The V end was cut by 7 bases, the J end by 1 base, with 16 bases between. The CDR3 totals 15 residues. CDR1 is SGHTA, CDR2 FQGTGA, per germline. The CDR3 DNA follows: TGTGCCAGCAAATTAGGGGGGGGCGGGAACACTGAAGCTTTCTTT. It is translated as CASKLGGGGNTEAFF. The full variable domain, in which reference TRBV7-3 and TRBJ1-1 provide the parts outside the CDR3, is GAGVSQTPSNKVTEKGKYVELRCDPISGHTALYWYRQSLGQGPEFLIYFQGTGAADDSGLPNDRFFAVRPEGSVSTLKIQRTERGDSAVYLCASKLGGGGNTEAFFGQGTRLTVV.

CDR3 sequence (DNA): TGCGCCAGCAGCCAAGTACACAGGAATGAAGCTTTCTTT. Protein product: CASSQVHRNEAFF. This chain links TRBV4-1 with TRBJ1-1, with TRBD1 as a possible D gene (5 bases). The CDR3 runs 13 residues. V dropped 1 base and J dropped 7 bases, with 10 bases sitting between them. CDR1 and CDR2 from the germline V gene are MGHRA and YSYEKL.

This chain uses TRBV5-4 with TRBJ2-3; the D gene is possibly TRBD1 (6 bases). The CDR3 is made up of 17 amino acids. CDR1 and CDR2 from the germline V gene are SGHNT and YYREEE (reference sequence). V was cut by 4 bases and J by 0 bases, with 18 bases left in between. The CDR3 spells CASSPYHRDTSTDTQYF. The CDR3 DNA sequence: TGTGCCAGCAGCCCTTATCACAGGGACACTAGCACAGATACGCAGTATTTT.

The rearrangement joins TRBV18 to TRBJ2-3, with D unclear. CDR1 is KGHSH and CDR2 is LQKENI in the germline V gene. V shed 0 bases and J shed 4 bases, with 8 bases lying between them. The CDR3 has 14 residues. CDR3 sequence reads: CASSPPPKSDTQYF. CDR3 coding DNA: TGTGCCAGCTCACCACCCCCCAAATCAGATACGCAGTATTTT.

The chain uses TRBV19 and TRBJ1-2; 7 bases line up with TRBD1. V was pared by 8 bases and J by 3 bases, with 12 bases of the junction left unmatched. Germline lookup yields CDR1 LNHDA and CDR2 SQIVND (reference sequence). The CDR3 extends over 15 amino acids. DNA of the CDR3: TGTGCCAGTTCAAACCGGGGCAGGGGGGACTATGGCTACACCTTC. This sequence encodes CASSNRGRGDYGYTF.

The chain links TRBV27 to TRBJ1-6, with a possible D match to TRBD1 (6 bases). The V and J ends lost 6 bases and 7 bases respectively, with 10 bases between them. The CDR3 length is 13 residues. Germline V CDR1 and CDR2: MNHEY, SMNVEV (reference sequence). The CDR3 nucleotides read TGTGCCAGCAGATCAGGGGTCAATTCACCCCTCCACTTT. Its translation: CASRSGVNSPLHF.

The genes are TRBV19 and TRBJ1-1; D is possibly TRBD1 (5 bases). Trimming cost V 9 bases and J 1 base, with 18 bases left between them. The CDR3 extends over 15 amino acids. Per the germline V gene, CDR1 is LNHDA and CDR2 is SQIVND (reference sequence). The CDR3 region is CASRVGVRTNTEAFF. The CDR3 nucleotides are TGTGCCAGCCGAGTAGGGGTTCGAACGAACACTGAAGCTTTCTTT.

The rearrangement uses TRBV18 and TRBJ1-5; D not resolved. Per germline, CDR1 KGHSH and CDR2 LQKENI. V was trimmed by 6 bases and J by 9 bases, leaving 12 bases between them. This CDR3 region has 12 residues. This CDR3 reads CASSIDMGPQHF. The CDR3, as DNA: TGTGCCAGCTCCATCGACATGGGGCCCCAGCATTTT.

The chain uses TRBV19 and TRBJ1-3; 7 bases match TRBD1. The ends lost 5 bases at V and 0 bases at J; junction bases unmatched: 10. Germline V CDR1 and CDR2: LNHDA, SQIVND (reference sequence). The CDR3 consists of 17 residues. CDR3 DNA sequence: TGTGCCAGTAGTCCCCGGGGGGGACAGCTCTCTGGAAACACCATATATTTT. The encoded protein is CASSPRGGQLSGNTIYF. The full variable domain, its missing parts supplied by reference TRBV19 and TRBJ1-3, is DGGITQSPKYLFRKEGQNVTLSCEQNLNHDAMYWYRQDPGQGLRLIYYSQIVNDFQKGDIAEGYSVSREKKESFPLTVTSAQKNPTAFYLCASSPRGGQLSGNTIYFGEGSWLTVV.

The rearrangement links TRBV29-1 to TRBJ1-1; tentative D call: TRBD1 (6 bases). The germline V gene has CDR1 SQVTM and CDR2 ANQGSEA. The ends were cut back, 7 bases at V and 4 bases at J, with 13 bases in the middle. This CDR3 region has 12 residues. CDR3 sequence reads: CSGSQGPTEAFF. The CDR3 DNA reads TGCAGCGGCTCACAGGGTCCCACTGAAGCTTTCTTT.

This chain uses TRBV9 with TRBJ1-6; no clear D. Between the trimmed V and J ends, which lost 2 bases and 9 bases, there was a span of 12 bases. Per germline, CDR1 SGDLS and CDR2 YYNGEE. The CDR3 sequence is 14 residues long. CDR3 bases: TGTGCCAGCAGCGTGGCGGGAATCGGTTCACCCCTCCACTTT. Translated: CASSVAGIGSPLHF.

The chain employs TRBV21-1 and TRBJ1-1. TRBV21-1 is a pseudogene segment. The CDR3 is 14 amino acids. DNA for the CDR3: TGTGCCAGCAGCAGAAGAGAGCGCCCCACGGGGGCTTTCTTT. It yields the protein CASSRRERPTGAFF.

The chain is built from TRBV18 and TRBJ2-1; 9 bases align to TRBD1. Germline V gives CDR1 KGHSH, CDR2 LQKENI. Trimming cost V 5 bases and J 5 bases; bases outside gene matches: 7. There are 15 residues in the CDR3. The CDR3 nucleotides are TGTGCCAGCTCATTGGACAGGGGTCGGCACAATGAGCAGTTCTTC. Encoded protein: CASSLDRGRHNEQFF.

In this sample, this clone turned up once. The chain joins TRBV29-1 to TRBJ1-2; 9 bases are a match to TRBD1. The V gene end was trimmed by 6 bases and the J gene end by 6 bases; junction bases not matched to a gene: 11. Germline V gives CDR1 SQVTM, CDR2 ANQGSEA. The CDR3 runs to 14 residues. CDR3 in amino acids: CSVVQGAHMNGYTF. CDR3 coding DNA: TGCAGCGTCGTACAGGGGGCGCATATGAATGGCTACACCTTC.

Only a few counts were recorded for this clone. This sequence joins TRBV4-1 and TRBJ1-1; D gene uncertain. The germline gives CDR1 MGHRA, CDR2 YSYEKL. The CDR3 is made up of 15 amino acids. V was shortened by 6 bases and J by 4 bases, with 18 bases between the two germline ends. The CDR3 spells CASSLGRLGTTEAFF. The CDR3 nucleotides read TGCGCCAGCAGTCTAGGGAGATTAGGTACCACTGAAGCTTTCTTT.